This TCR beta chain was sequenced in a study of T cells after yellow fever vaccination. For the study at large: Fractions containing few cells were prepared with SMART-Seq v4 Ultra Low Input.

General study findings and limits: Although the secondary response was weaker, it peaked faster, at day 5 versus 15.

A 5'RACE template-switching step, the method used to make TCR cDNA, added a universal primer site and UMIs. TCRdb ran MiXCR on the 5' RACE reads and lists one entry per CDR3 protein. The table includes 500,000 to 650,000 distinct CDR3 sequences, about a sixth detected once. Only a few counts were recorded for this clonotype. Its target is unknown. The sample was PBMCs, taken 4 to 6 days after the first yellow fever vaccination. This clonotype originated in a man between 18 and 29 years old who received the YFV17D yellow fever vaccine.

Written as DNA, the CDR3 is TGCGCCAGCAGCCAAGCCGGGACAGGCCTTGAAGATACGCAGTATTTT. Amino acid sequence: CASSQAGTGLEDTQYF. The chain uses TRBV4-1 and TRBJ2-3; TRBD1 agrees at 8 bases. CDR3 size: 16 residues. Germline CDR1 is MGHRA and CDR2 is YSYEKL. Losses at the gene ends were 1 base for V and 5 bases for J; bases not matched to a gene: 8.